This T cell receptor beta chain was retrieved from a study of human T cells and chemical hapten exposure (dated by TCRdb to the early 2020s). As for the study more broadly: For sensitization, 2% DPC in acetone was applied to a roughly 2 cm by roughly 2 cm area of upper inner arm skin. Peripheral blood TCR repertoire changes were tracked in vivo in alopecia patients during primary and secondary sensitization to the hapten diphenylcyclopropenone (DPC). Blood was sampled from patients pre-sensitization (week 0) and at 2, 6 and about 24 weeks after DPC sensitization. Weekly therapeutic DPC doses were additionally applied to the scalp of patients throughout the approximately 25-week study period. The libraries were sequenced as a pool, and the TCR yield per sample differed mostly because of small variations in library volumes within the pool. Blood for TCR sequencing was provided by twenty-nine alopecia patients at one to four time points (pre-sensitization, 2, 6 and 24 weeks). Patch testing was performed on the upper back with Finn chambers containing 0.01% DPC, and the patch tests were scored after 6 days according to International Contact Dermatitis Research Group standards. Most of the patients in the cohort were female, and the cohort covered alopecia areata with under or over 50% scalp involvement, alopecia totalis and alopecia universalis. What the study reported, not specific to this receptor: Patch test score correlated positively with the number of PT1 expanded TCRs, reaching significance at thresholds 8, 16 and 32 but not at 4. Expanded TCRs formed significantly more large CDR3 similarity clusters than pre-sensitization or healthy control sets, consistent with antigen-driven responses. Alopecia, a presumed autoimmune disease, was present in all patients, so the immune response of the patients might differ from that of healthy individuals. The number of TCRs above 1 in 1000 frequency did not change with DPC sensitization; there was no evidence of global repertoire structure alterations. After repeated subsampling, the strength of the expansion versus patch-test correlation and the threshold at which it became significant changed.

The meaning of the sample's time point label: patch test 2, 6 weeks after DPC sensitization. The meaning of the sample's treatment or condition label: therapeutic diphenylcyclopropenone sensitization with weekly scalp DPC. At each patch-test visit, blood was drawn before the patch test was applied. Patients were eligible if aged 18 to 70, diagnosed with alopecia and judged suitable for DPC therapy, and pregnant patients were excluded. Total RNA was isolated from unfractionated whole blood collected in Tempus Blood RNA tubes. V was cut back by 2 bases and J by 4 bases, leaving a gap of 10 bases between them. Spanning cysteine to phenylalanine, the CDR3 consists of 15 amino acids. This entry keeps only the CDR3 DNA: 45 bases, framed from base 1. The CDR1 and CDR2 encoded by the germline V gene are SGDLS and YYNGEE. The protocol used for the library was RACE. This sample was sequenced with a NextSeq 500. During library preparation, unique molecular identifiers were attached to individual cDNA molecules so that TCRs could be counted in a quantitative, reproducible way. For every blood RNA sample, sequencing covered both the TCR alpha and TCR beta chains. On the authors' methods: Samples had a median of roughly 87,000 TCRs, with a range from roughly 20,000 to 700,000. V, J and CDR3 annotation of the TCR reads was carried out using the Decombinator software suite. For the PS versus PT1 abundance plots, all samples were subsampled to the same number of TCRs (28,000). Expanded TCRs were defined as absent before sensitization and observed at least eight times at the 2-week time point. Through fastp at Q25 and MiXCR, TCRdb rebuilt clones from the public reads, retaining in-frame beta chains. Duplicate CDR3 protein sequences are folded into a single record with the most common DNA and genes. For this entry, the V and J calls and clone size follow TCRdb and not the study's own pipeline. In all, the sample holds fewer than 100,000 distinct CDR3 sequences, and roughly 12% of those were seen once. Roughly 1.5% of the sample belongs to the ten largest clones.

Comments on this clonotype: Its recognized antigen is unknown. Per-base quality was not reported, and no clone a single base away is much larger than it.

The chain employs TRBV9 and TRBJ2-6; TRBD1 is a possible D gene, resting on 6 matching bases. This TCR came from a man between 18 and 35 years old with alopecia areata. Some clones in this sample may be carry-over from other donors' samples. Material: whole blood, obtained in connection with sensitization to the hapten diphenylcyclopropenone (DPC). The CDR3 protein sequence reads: CASSVRGPGANVLTF. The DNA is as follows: TGTGCCAGCAGCGTCAGGGGACCCGGGGCCAACGTCCTGACTTTC.